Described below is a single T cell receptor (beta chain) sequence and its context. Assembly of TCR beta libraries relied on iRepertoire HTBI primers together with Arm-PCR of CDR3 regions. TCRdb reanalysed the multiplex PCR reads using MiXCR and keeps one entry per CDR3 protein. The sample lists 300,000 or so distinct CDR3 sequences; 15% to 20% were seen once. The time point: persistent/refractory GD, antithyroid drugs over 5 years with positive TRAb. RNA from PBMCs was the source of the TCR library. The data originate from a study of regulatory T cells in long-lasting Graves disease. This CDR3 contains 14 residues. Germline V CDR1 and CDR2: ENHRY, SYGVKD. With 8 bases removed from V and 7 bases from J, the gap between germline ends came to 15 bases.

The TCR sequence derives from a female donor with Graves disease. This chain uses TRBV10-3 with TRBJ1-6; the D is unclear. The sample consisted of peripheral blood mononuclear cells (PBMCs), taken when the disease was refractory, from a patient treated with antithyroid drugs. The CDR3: CAIRSEVRNSPLHF. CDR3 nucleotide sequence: TGTGCCATCCGGTCGGAAGTTAGGAATTCACCCCTCCACTTT.